This entry lists 24 T cell receptor beta chains sequenced from one sample in a study of T cell changes during pregnancy in multiple sclerosis. The protocol was immunoSEQ multiplex PCR, while the TCRdb copy is restricted to in-frame clones and leaves out a portion. The repertoire consists of 60,000 or so clones, with about nine tenths occurring once and the leading ten covering under 3%. Material: peripheral blood, obtained in the first trimester of pregnancy. The source of these receptors is a female donor with multiple sclerosis, enrolled in a pregnancy study.

The chain couples TRBV29-1 to TRBJ2-7; 9 nucleotides line up with TRBD2. The CDR3 covers 17 residues. V lost 2 bases and J lost 3; bases outside the gene matches: 14. Germline assignment: CDR1 SQVTM and CDR2 ANQGSEA. CDR3 amino acids: CSVEYSRLAVWYYEQYF. The CDR3 DNA reads TGCAGCGTTGAATATTCGAGACTAGCGGTATGGTACTACGAGCAGTACTTC.

A single count supports this clone. V usage is TRBV18 and J usage is TRBJ1-5, with TRBD1 identical over 8 bases. This CDR3 comprises 16 residues. From germline, CDR1 is KGHSH and CDR2 LQKENI. Trimming at V came to 3 bases and at J to 2 bases, leaving 6 bases not matched to a gene. The CDR3 spells CASSPGQANRNQPQHF. The DNA of the CDR3 is TGTGCCAGCTCACCGGGACAGGCGAATCGCAATCAGCCCCAGCATTTT.

V usage is TRBV2 and J usage is TRBJ2-3, with D perhaps matching TRBD1 (6 bases). The germline CDR1 and CDR2 sequences are SNHLY and FYNNEI. Trimming stripped 7 bases from V and 5 bases from J, with 10 bases between. CDR3 length: 12 residues. This CDR3 reads CASNRAVDTQYF. CDR3 nucleotide sequence: TGTGCCAGCAACAGGGCTGTAGATACGCAGTATTTT.

The J gene is TRBJ1-1, the V gene TRBV7-9; 10 nucleotides agree with TRBD1. The CDR3 contains 15 residues. Germline CDR1 and CDR2: SEHNR and FQNEAQ (reference sequence). After removal of 5 bases from V and 1 base from J, the junction contained 4 bases not matched to a gene. The CDR3 DNA is TGTGCCAGCAGCGCGACAGGGGGCGCGAACACTGAAGCTTTCTTT. Amino acids: CASSATGGANTEAFF.

J is TRBJ2-1 and V is TRBV6-4; D remains ambiguous. This CDR3 is 17 amino acids long. Germline CDR1 is MRHNA and CDR2 is SNTAGT. Trimming cost V 4 bases and J 0 bases, with 16 bases left between them. The CDR3 DNA reads as TGTGCCAGCAGTGCCGCCCGTCAGGCCAGCTCCTACAATGAGCAGTTCTTC. Residues: CASSAARQASSYNEQFF.

The CDR3 DNA reads TGTGCCAGCAGCCCTACGACTAGCCGACTCCAAGAGACCCAGTACTTC. Residues: CASSPTTSRLQETQYF. V is TRBV7-6 and J is TRBJ2-5, with TRBD2 identical over 7 bases. This CDR3 comprises 16 residues. Germline lookup yields CDR1 SGHVS and CDR2 FNYEAQ. J gave up 1 base and V 5 bases, and 10 bases lay outside the gene matches.

The V call is TRBV5-4, the J call TRBJ2-1; weak D call: TRBD2 (7 bases). Trimming shortened V by 3 bases and J by 0 bases, and 10 bases separated the two germline ends. CDR1 and CDR2 (germline): SGHNT, YYREEE (reference sequence). This CDR3 is 15 amino acids long. The CDR3 DNA reads TGTGCCAGCAGCTCCGGGGGGCACTCCTACAATGAGCAGTTCTTC. This translates into CASSSGGHSYNEQFF.

The J gene is TRBJ1-6, the V gene TRBV9; no firm D call. The ends were cut back, 0 bases at V and 4 bases at J, with 11 bases in the middle. Germline CDR1 is SGDLS and CDR2 is YYNGEE. The CDR3 extends over 16 amino acids. CDR3 amino acids: CASSVGVGEYNSPLHF. The CDR3 region has the DNA TGTGCCAGCAGCGTAGGAGTGGGAGAATATAATTCACCCCTCCACTTT.

This clone was observed a single time. The chain joins TRBV5-5 to TRBJ2-7, with TRBD1 matching over 7 bases. J gave up 0 bases and V 4 bases, and 7 bases lay outside the gene matches. Germline V CDR1 and CDR2: SGHKS, YYEKEE (reference sequence). The CDR3 runs to 15 residues. CDR3 sequence (DNA): TGTGCCAGCAGCCGGGGACAGTCTAGCTCCTACGAGCAGTACTTC. Amino acid sequence: CASSRGQSSSYEQYF.

The chain links TRBV10-3 to TRBJ2-1, with D possibly matching TRBD2 (5 bases). The V gene lost 8 bases and the J gene lost 0 bases, with 17 bases spanning the gap. Germline CDR1 is ENHRY and CDR2 is SYGVKD. The CDR3 consists of 16 residues. The CDR3 here is CAIGVQRPSSYNEQFF. CDR3 nucleotides: TGTGCCATCGGGGTACAGCGGCCCAGCTCCTACAATGAGCAGTTCTTC.

This clone occurred once. This chain uses TRBV19 with TRBJ1-1, with 7 nucleotides matching TRBD1. The J segment lost 4 bases and the V segment lost 5 bases, leaving 16 bases of the junction unmatched. This CDR3 comprises 17 residues. CDR1 LNHDA and CDR2 SQIVND come from the germline V gene (reference sequence). The CDR3, as DNA: TGTGCCAGTAGTGGCCTAGGGGGCGCCCGGGGGAGCACTGAAGCTTTCTTT. Translating it yields CASSGLGGARGSTEAFF.

This rearrangement joins TRBV2 to TRBJ1-2; tentatively, D is TRBD1 (5 bases). Germline V gene data show CDR1 as SNHLY and CDR2 as FYNNEI. The CDR3 runs 12 residues. Trimming pared 5 bases from V and 4 bases from J, leaving 8 bases between. DNA for the CDR3: TGTGCCAGCAGTAGACAGTCCTATGGCTACACCTTC. As protein: CASSRQSYGYTF.

The chain links TRBV7-9 to TRBJ2-6, with D hard to call. The CDR3 covers 14 residues. V gave up 9 bases and J gave up 0 bases, with 9 bases separating them. CDR1 is SEHNR, CDR2 FQNEAQ, per germline (reference sequence). CDR3 protein: CASNSGSGANVLTF. Written as DNA, the CDR3 is TGTGCCAGTAACTCAGGCTCTGGGGCCAACGTCCTGACTTTC.

The chain has TRBV11-3 and TRBJ2-2; 15 bases fit TRBD2. The CDR3 has 16 amino acids. J lost 4 bases, V lost 5 bases, and 2 bases had no gene match. Germline V lookup: CDR1 SGHNT, CDR2 YENEEA. CDR3 nucleotide sequence: TGTGCCAGCAGCCCGGGACTAGCGGGGGGCACCGGGGAGCTGTTTTTT. It specifies CASSPGLAGGTGELFF.

The chain uses TRBV11-2 and TRBJ1-1; no clear D. This CDR3 is built from 13 residues. The germline CDR1 and CDR2 sequences are SGHAT and FQNNGV. V lost 10 bases and J lost 5, with 17 bases in between. The CDR3 sequence is CANPDGVRTEAFF. DNA of the CDR3: TGTGCCAACCCGGACGGGGTTAGGACTGAAGCTTTCTTT. Based on the CDR3 plus reference TRBV11-2 and TRBJ1-1, the full variable domain is EAGVAQSPRYKIIEKRQSVAFWCNPISGHATLYWYQQILGQGPKLLIQFQNNGVVDDSQLPKDRFSAERLKGVDSTLKIQPAKLEDSAVYLCANPDGVRTEAFFGQGTRLTVV.

The rearrangement uses TRBV5-5 and TRBJ1-4; TRBD1 agrees at 10 bases. Germline CDR1 SGHKS, CDR2 YYEKEE (reference sequence). Trimming cost V 4 bases and J 9 bases; bases outside gene matches: 9. The CDR3 loop spans 15 amino acids. Here the CDR3 reads CASSAPGQGDQKLFF. In DNA form, the CDR3 reads TGTGCCAGCAGCGCCCCCGGACAGGGGGATCAAAAACTGTTTTTT.

The chain links TRBV2 to TRBJ2-7; 8 bases are a match to TRBD1. CDR1 SNHLY and CDR2 FYNNEI come from the germline V gene. Trimming at V came to 6 bases and at J to 2 bases, leaving 3 bases not matched to a gene. The CDR3 consists of 13 residues. CDR3 DNA: TGTGCCAGCAGGTCCAGGGGGCCCTACGAGCAGTACTTC. Protein sequence: CASRSRGPYEQYF. Using reference TRBV2 and TRBJ2-7 for the parts outside the CDR3, the full variable domain is EPEVTQTPSHQVTQMGQEVILRCVPISNHLYFYWYRQILGQKVEFLVSFYNNEISEKSEIFDDQFSVERPDGSNFTLKIRSTKLEDSAMYFCASRSRGPYEQYFGPGTRLTVT.

The rearrangement joins TRBV5-1 to TRBJ2-1; 8 bases map to TRBD2. V was pared by 4 bases and J by 8 bases, with 8 bases of the junction left unmatched. Germline-derived CDR1 and CDR2 are SGHRS and YFSETQ. This CDR3 region has 14 residues. The CDR3 DNA is TGCGCCAGCAGCGCGGGACTAGTCTCGCATGAGCAGTTCTTC. This gives the protein CASSAGLVSHEQFF.

The chain joins TRBV7-9 to TRBJ2-5; a possible D gene is TRBD2 (6 bases). V shed 5 bases and J shed 3 bases, with 13 bases lying between them. Germline CDR1 SEHNR, CDR2 FQNEAQ (reference sequence). This CDR3 has 14 residues. The CDR3 DNA reads TGTGCCAGCAGCCCTGGGGAGGCGGAAGAGACCCAGTACTTC. Translated: CASSPGEAEETQYF.

The chain links TRBV4-1 to TRBJ2-2, with 10 nucleotides matching TRBD1. The germline V gene encodes CDR1 MGHRA and CDR2 YSYEKL. V shed 4 bases, J shed 6 bases, and the junction held 5 bases outside the gene matches. The CDR3 loop spans 15 amino acids. DNA for the CDR3: TGCGCCAGCAGCCCCGGGACAGGGGATGCCGGGGAGCTGTTTTTT. Its protein product is CASSPGTGDAGELFF.

The rearrangement links TRBV7-6 to TRBJ2-5, with 9 bases matching TRBD2. V lost 5 bases to trimming and J lost 6 bases; unmatched junction nucleotides: 7. Germline CDR1 is SGHVS and CDR2 is FNYEAQ. This CDR3 region has 14 residues. CDR3 in amino acids: CASSPGTSRQTQYF. For the CDR3, the DNA is TGTGCCAGCAGCCCTGGGACTAGCAGACAGACCCAGTACTTC.

This clone has only one observation. This chain joins TRBV7-3 and TRBJ2-5, with TRBD2 matching 7 bases. Germline CDR1 is SGHTA and CDR2 is FQGTGA. V dropped 5 bases and J dropped 4; count of bases not matched to a gene: 4. The CDR3 length is 13 residues. Here the CDR3 DNA reads TGTGCCAGCAGCGGTGGGAGGGGAGAGACCCAGTACTTC. It codes for CASSGGRGETQYF.

Regarding this clone: Other DNA sequences within the sample encode an identical CDR3. The chain links TRBV6-5 to TRBJ2-1; D is undetermined. With 6 bases removed from V and 5 bases from J, the gap between germline ends came to 8 bases. The CDR3 has 12 amino acids. Looked up from germline, CDR1 is MNHEY and CDR2 is SVGAGI. The CDR3 DNA sequence: TGTGCCAGCAGGGGCTACAACAATGAGCAGTTCTTC. Translated, it gives CASRGYNNEQFF.

This clone has just one count. The V and J genes are TRBV29-1 and TRBJ1-1, with D tentatively TRBD1 (6 bases). Per the germline V gene, CDR1 is SQVTM and CDR2 is ANQGSEA. This CDR3 region has 12 residues. Trimming stripped 5 bases from V and 4 bases from J, with 11 bases between. CDR3 loop: CSVRGAGTEAFF. The CDR3 DNA reads as TGCAGCGTTCGGGGGGCAGGCACTGAAGCTTTCTTT. Variable domain in full (rest from reference TRBV29-1 and TRBJ1-1): SAVISQKPSRDICQRGTSLTIQCQVDSQVTMMFWYRQQPGQSLTLIATANQGSEATYESGFVIDKFPISRPNLTFSTLTVSNMSPEDSSIYLCSVRGAGTEAFFGQGTRLTVV.